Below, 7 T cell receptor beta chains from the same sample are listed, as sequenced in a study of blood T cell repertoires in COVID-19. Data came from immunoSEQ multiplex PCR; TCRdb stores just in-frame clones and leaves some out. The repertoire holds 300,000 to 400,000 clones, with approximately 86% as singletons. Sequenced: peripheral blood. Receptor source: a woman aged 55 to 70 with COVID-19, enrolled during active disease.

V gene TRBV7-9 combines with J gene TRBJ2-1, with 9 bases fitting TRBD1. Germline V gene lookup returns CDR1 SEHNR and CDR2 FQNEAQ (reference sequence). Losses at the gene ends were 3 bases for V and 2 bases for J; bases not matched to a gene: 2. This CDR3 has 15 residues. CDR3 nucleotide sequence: TGTGCCAGCAGCTTGGGACAGGGTGCCTACAATGAGCAGTTCTTC. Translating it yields CASSLGQGAYNEQFF.

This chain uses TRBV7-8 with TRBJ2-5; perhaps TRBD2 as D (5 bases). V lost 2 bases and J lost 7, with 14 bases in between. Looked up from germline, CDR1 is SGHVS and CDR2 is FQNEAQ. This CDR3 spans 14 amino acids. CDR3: CASSLQDEGWTQYF. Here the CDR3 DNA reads TGTGCCAGCAGCTTACAGGATGAGGGATGGACCCAGTACTTC.

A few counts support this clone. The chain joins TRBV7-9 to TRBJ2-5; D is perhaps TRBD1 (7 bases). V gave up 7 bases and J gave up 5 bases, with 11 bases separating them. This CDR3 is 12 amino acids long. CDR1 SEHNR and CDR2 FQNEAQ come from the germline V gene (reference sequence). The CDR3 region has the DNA TGTGCCAGCAACAGGGGAGGTGAGACCCAGTACTTC. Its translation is CASNRGGETQYF.

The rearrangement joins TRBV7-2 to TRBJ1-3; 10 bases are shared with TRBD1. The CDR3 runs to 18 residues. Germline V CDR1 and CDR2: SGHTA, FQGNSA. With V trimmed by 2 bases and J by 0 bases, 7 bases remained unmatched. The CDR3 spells CASSLFRDRGDSGNTIYF. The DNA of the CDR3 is TGTGCCAGCAGCTTATTCCGGGACAGGGGAGACTCTGGAAACACCATATATTTT.

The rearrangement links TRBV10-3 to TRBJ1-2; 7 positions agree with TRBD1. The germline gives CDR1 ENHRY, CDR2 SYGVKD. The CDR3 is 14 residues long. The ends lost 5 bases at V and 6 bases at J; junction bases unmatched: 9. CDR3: CAISKGQERNGYTF. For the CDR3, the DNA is TGTGCCATCAGTAAAGGACAGGAAAGGAATGGCTACACCTTC.

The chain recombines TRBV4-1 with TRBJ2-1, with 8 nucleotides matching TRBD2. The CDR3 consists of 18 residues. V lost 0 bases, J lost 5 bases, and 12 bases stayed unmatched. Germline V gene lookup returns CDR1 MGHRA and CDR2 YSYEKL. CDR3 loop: CASSQDSPYGTRNNEQFF. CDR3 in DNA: TGCGCCAGCAGCCAAGATAGTCCTTATGGGACTAGAAACAATGAGCAGTTCTTC.

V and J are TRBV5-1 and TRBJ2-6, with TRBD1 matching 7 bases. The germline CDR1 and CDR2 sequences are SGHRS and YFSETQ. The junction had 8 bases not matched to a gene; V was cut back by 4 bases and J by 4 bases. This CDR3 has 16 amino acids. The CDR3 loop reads CASSTGDSAGANVLTF. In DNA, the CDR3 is TGCGCCAGCAGCACCGGGGACAGTGCGGGGGCCAACGTCCTGACTTTC.